What follows describes a single T cell receptor beta chain. Its cognate antigen is unknown. This specimen belongs to a study of cytomegalovirus exposure and HLA in healthy donors. Overall study results and limits: Later, TCR association rates were found to vary by HLA locus, highest for DRB1 and lowest for HLA-C. Later, an analysis found that common viral pathogens appeared to be linked with several of the most significant clusters. The likely explanation for a cluster of highly shared sequence variants was sequencing artifact.

60 Vbeta and 13 Jbeta primers were used in PCR. Repertoires were generated with immunoSEQ multiplex PCR, while TCRdb's copy carries only in-frame clones and drops some. This repertoire shows over 100,000 clones, approximately 77% found once; its top ten account for roughly 9.1%. The CDR3 is 13 amino acids. V dropped 8 bases and J dropped 7; count of bases not matched to a gene: 8. The germline V gene has CDR1 SSHAT and CDR2 FNYEAQ (reference sequence). This receptor was identified in a male donor in good health and CMV-seropositive. Input material: PBMCs. The rearrangement joins TRBV7-7 to TRBJ2-4; 7 bases line up with TRBD1. The CDR3 is CASPTGNGNIQYF. Here the CDR3 DNA reads TGTGCCAGCCCGACAGGGAATGGTAACATTCAGTACTTC.